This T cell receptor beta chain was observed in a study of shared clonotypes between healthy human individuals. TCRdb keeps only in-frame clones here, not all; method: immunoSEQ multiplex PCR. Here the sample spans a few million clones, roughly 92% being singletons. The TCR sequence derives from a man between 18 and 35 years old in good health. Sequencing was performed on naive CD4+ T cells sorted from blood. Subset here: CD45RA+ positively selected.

Here the CDR3 DNA reads TGTGCCAGCAGCTCCCCGGGACAGCTAAATTCACCCCTCCACTTT. Protein sequence: CASSSPGQLNSPLHF. The chain is built from TRBV7-9 and TRBJ1-6; 7 bases map to TRBD1. The CDR3 spans 15 residues. V lost 4 bases to trimming and J lost 7 bases; unmatched junction nucleotides: 7. CDR1 is SEHNR, CDR2 FQNEAQ, per germline (reference sequence).